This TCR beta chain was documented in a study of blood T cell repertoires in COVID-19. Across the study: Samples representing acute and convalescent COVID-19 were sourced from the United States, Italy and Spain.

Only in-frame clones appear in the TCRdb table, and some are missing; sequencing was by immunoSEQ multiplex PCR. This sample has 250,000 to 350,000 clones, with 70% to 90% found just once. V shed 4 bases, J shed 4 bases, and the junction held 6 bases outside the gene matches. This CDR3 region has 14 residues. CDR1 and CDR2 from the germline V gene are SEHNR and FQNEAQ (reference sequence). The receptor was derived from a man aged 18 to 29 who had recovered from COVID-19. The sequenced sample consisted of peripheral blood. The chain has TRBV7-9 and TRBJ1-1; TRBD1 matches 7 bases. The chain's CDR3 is CASSSNAGGTEAFF. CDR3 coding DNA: TGTGCCAGCAGCTCTAACGCAGGGGGCACTGAAGCTTTCTTT.